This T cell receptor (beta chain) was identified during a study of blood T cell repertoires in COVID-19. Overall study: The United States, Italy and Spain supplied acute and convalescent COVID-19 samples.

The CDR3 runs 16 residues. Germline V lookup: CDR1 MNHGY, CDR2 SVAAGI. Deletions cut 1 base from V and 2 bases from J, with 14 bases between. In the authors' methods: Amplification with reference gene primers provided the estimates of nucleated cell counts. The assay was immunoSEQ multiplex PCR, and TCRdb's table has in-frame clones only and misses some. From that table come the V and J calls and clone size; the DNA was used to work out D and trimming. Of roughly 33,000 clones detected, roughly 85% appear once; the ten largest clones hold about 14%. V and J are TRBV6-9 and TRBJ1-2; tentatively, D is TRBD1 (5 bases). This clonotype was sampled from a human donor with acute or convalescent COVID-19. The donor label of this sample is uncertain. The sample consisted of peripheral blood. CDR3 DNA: TGTGCCAGCAGTTATTGTGGGGGGGTAAGGAACTATGGCTACACCTTC. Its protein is CASSYCGGVRNYGYTF.